These T cell receptor beta chains were read from a single sample in a study of control samples from healthy donors and cancer patients. Clones were sequenced by immunoSEQ multiplex PCR, and TCRdb holds only the in-frame ones, with some missing. The table lists about 59,000 clones, roughly 90% of them singletons, with 1.7% in the top ten. Input material: PBMCs. These TCRs come from a man in his forties with colorectal cancer. The CDR3 runs from the conserved cysteine through the conserved F or W. The D gene is left open where the match is weak. Clone size, where shown, is once, few, many, or a class for clones that have expanded.

j_call,d_call,clone_size,v_call,cdr3_aa,cdr3_nt
TRBJ2-7,TRBD1,NA,TRBV18,CASSPRGQGASEQYF,TGTGCCAGCTCACCTAGGGGACAGGGGGCTAGCGAGCAGTACTTC
TRBJ2-4,NA,NA,TRBV4-1,CASSQEYLQAKNIQYF,TGCGCCAGCAGCCAAGAATACCTCCAAGCCAAAAACATTCAGTACTTC
TRBJ1-3,NA,NA,TRBV6-5,CASSRQVSGNTIYF,TGTGCCAGCAGTCGCCAGGTCTCCGGAAACACCATATATTTT
TRBJ2-7,TRBD1,NA,TRBV5-4,CASSPEGTETFPYEQYF,TGTGCCAGCAGCCCAGAGGGGACAGAAACCTTTCCCTACGAGCAGTACTTC
TRBJ2-7,NA,NA,TRBV20-1,CSVTEHEQYF,TGCAGTGTAACGGAGCACGAGCAGTACTTC
TRBJ2-5,NA,NA,TRBV14,CASSLYSDNHPKETQYF,TGTGCCAGCAGCCTTTACAGTGACAATCACCCGAAAGAGACCCAGTACTTC
TRBJ2-3,NA,NA,TRBV12-2,CASRLQGARRTDTQYF,TGTGCAAGTCGCTTACAGGGGGCGCGGAGGACAGATACGCAGTATTTT
TRBJ1-6,NA,NA,TRBV7-2,CATQSGGNVRNSPLHF,TGTGCCACGCAGTCGGGGGGGAACGTGCGAAATTCACCCCTCCACTTT
TRBJ2-3,NA,NA,TRBV12-3/TRBV12-4,CASSRTDTQYF,TGTGCCAGCAGCCGTACAGATACGCAGTATTTT
TRBJ1-2,TRBD1,NA,TRBV5-4,CASSWDSTGGFSGYTF,TGTGCCAGCAGCTGGGATTCGACAGGGGGATTTTCTGGCTACACCTTC
TRBJ2-7,NA,NA,TRBV3-1/TRBV3-2,CASSQERARLSTYEQYF,TGTGCCAGCAGCCAAGAAAGGGCCAGACTAAGCACCTACGAGCAGTACTTC
TRBJ1-2,TRBD1,NA,TRBV19,CASSTWTGGSQNGYTF,TGTGCCAGTAGTACCTGGACAGGGGGCAGTCAAAATGGCTACACCTTC
TRBJ1-1,NA,NA,TRBV13,CASSSPPGTEAFF,TGTGCCAGCAGCTCCCCCCCAGGGACCGAAGCTTTCTTT
TRBJ1-6,TRBD1,NA,TRBV30,CAWSVSGTGGFDLHF,TGTGCCTGGAGTGTATCGGGGACAGGGGGCTTTGACCTCCACTTT
TRBJ1-2,NA,NA,TRBV15,CATSRDQTENYGYTF,TGTGCCACCAGCAGAGATCAAACGGAAAACTATGGCTACACCTTC
TRBJ1-3,NA,NA,TRBV30,CAWRPGNTIYF,TGTGCCTGGAGACCTGGAAACACCATATATTTT
TRBJ1-2,NA,NA,TRBV2,CASSVIQGSYGYTF,TGTGCCAGCAGTGTTATACAGGGCTCCTATGGCTACACCTTC
TRBJ2-7,TRBD1,NA,TRBV4-3,CASSQDKWDRGNEQYF,TGCGCCAGCAGCCAAGATAAATGGGACAGGGGCAACGAGCAGTACTTC
TRBJ2-1,NA,NA,TRBV12-5,CASGSPGDNEQFF,TGTGCTAGTGGTTCTCCCGGGGACAATGAGCAGTTCTTC
TRBJ2-3,NA,NA,TRBV19,CASSNRDTQYF,TGTGCCAGTAGTAACCGGGATACGCAGTATTTT
TRBJ2-7,TRBD2,NA,TRBV7-9,CASTTSRSLAGELSYEQYF,TGTGCCAGCACCACATCCAGGTCACTAGCGGGGGAACTCTCCTACGAGCAGTACTTC
TRBJ2-5,NA,NA,TRBV6-5,CASSARALPQETQYF,TGTGCCAGCAGCGCCAGGGCCCTACCTCAAGAGACCCAGTACTTC
TRBJ1-6,NA,NA,TRBV12-3/TRBV12-4,CASSLVPSPLHF,TGTGCCAGCAGTTTAGTCCCATCACCCCTCCACTTT
TRBJ2-3,TRBD1,NA,TRBV7-2,CASRRDRGTTDTQYF,TGTGCCAGCAGAAGGGACAGGGGAACCACAGATACGCAGTATTTT
TRBJ1-4,TRBD1,NA,TRBV2,CAVGGQGGPNEKLFF,TGTGCCGTCGGGGGACAGGGGGGACCGAATGAAAAACTGTTTTTT
TRBJ1-4,NA,NA,TRBV5-6,CASSLTGVYEKLFF,TGTGCCAGCAGCCTGACAGGTGTATACGAAAAACTGTTTTTT
TRBJ2-7,NA,NA,TRBV27,CASSLRPIGSAEQYF,TGTGCCAGCAGTTTAAGACCTATAGGTTCGGCCGAGCAGTACTTC
TRBJ2-1,NA,once,TRBV19,CASSIEGRVSYNEQFF,TGTGCCAGTAGTATAGAAGGGCGGGTCTCCTACAATGAGCAGTTCTTC
TRBJ2-2,NA,NA,TRBV24-1,CATRPSYGDTGELFF,TGTGCCACCAGACCCTCCTACGGGGACACCGGGGAGCTGTTTTTT
TRBJ2-7,NA,NA,TRBV6-5,CASSYVGSTYEQYF,TGTGCCAGCAGTTACGTCGGTTCAACCTACGAGCAGTACTTC
TRBJ2-5,NA,NA,TRBV5-1,CASSLGLEGTQYF,TGCGCCAGCAGCTTGGGACTAGAGGGGACCCAGTACTTC
TRBJ2-1,TRBD1,once,TRBV3-1/TRBV3-2,CASSQGRQGPSEQFF,TGTGCCAGCAGCCAAGGGAGACAGGGACCCAGTGAGCAGTTCTTC
TRBJ2-7,NA,NA,TRBV19,CASSANRDRYEQYF,TGTGCCAGTAGTGCGAATCGGGACCGCTACGAGCAGTACTTC
TRBJ2-2,NA,NA,TRBV4-2,CASSLTGQTANTGELFF,TGTGCCAGCAGCCTGACAGGACAGACCGCGAACACCGGGGAGCTGTTTTTT
TRBJ2-7,TRBD2,NA,TRBV10-1,CASSSGGGPSYEQYF,TGCGCCAGCAGTAGCGGCGGGGGTCCTTCCTACGAGCAGTACTTC
TRBJ1-5,NA,few,TRBV5-4,CASSQGSNQPQHF,TGTGCCAGCAGCCAGGGGAGCAATCAGCCCCAGCATTTT
TRBJ2-3,NA,NA,TRBV4-3,CASSQDRQNTDTQYF,TGCGCCAGCAGCCAAGATCGACAGAACACAGATACGCAGTATTTT
TRBJ2-7,TRBD2,NA,TRBV13,CASGDSRRGGTYEQYF,TGTGCCAGTGGGGACAGTAGGCGGGGGGGGACCTACGAGCAGTACTTC
TRBJ1-2,TRBD1,NA,TRBV7-3,CASSSTGGEISGYTF,TGTGCCAGCAGCTCGACAGGGGGCGAAATAAGTGGCTACACCTTC
TRBJ1-1,NA,NA,TRBV30,CAWRQDTEAFF,TGTGCCTGGAGGCAGGACACTGAAGCTTTCTTT